This T cell receptor (beta chain) is drawn from a study of Ad26.COV2.S vaccination and SARS-CoV-2 variants. Findings of the study overall: Measurements of TCR breadth and depth may have given underestimates of the total T cell responses.

The CDR3 contains 14 residues. V dropped 0 bases and J dropped 5; count of bases not matched to a gene: 4. Per germline, CDR1 SGHRS and CDR2 YFSETQ. The treatment was: roughly 20 received Ad26.COV2.S at low or high dose, single or two shots; about 5 received placebo; per-sample allocation not given. Samples analyzed were those drawn on day 63 after the first vaccine or placebo injection. Ad26 vector vaccine expressed Wuhan-strain SARS-CoV-2 spike. As concerns this clone: The antigen is undetermined.

Sequencing used immunoSEQ multiplex PCR; TCRdb keeps in-frame clones, though not all of them. This sample carries more than 300,000 clones, about 88% of them seen once, and the ten largest clones take around 5.8%. V is TRBV5-1 and J is TRBJ2-7; 8 positions match TRBD2. The source of this sequence is a person aged 18-65 years who received the Ad26.COV2.S COVID-19 vaccine or a placebo. Sample: peripheral blood, taken in a trial of Ad26.COV2.S vaccine versus placebo. The chain's CDR3 is CASSLDGGRNEQYF. Written as DNA, the CDR3 is TGCGCCAGCAGCTTGGACGGCGGGAGGAACGAGCAGTACTTC.